These T cell receptor beta chains were read from a single sample in a study of T cell responses to AZD1222 COVID-19 vaccine. The protocol was immunoSEQ multiplex PCR, while the TCRdb copy is restricted to in-frame clones and leaves out a portion. The sample shows about 67,000 clones, around four fifths of them seen only once. This material consisted of peripheral blood, taken on day 0 of AZD1222 vaccination. The source is an adult in good health. CDR3s include the opening cysteine and the closing phenylalanine or tryptophan. D genes are given only for firm matches. Rows may omit the clone size; those that give it use once, few, many or a size class.

CDR3nt	CDR3aa	v_gene	j_gene	abundance	d_gene
TGTGCCAGCAGCCAAGCTACCCCCGGGGGGGAGCAGTACTTC	CASSQATPGGEQYF	TRBV3-1/TRBV3-2	TRBJ2-7	few	TRBD2
TGCGCCAGCAGCTTGGCCGGCCCGAAAGCTAACTATGGCTACACCTTC	CASSLAGPKANYGYTF	TRBV5-1	TRBJ1-2	few	.
TGTGCCAGCACCCTCTTACAGGGGAGGCACGAGCAGTACTTC	CASTLLQGRHEQYF	TRBV28	TRBJ2-7	.	.
TGCGCCAGCAGCCAGGGGGCTCAAGAGTCACCCCTCCACTTT	CASSQGAQESPLHF	TRBV5-1	TRBJ1-6	.	TRBD1
TGTGCCAGCAGTCAGGCCCAAGAGACCCAGTACTTC	CASSQAQETQYF	TRBV9	TRBJ2-5	.	.
TGTGCCAGCGGAACTAGCGGGAGGGCCCCCGGGGAGCTGTTTTTT	CASGTSGRAPGELFF	TRBV5-4	TRBJ2-2	.	TRBD2
TGTGCCAGCGCCGACCGGACAGGAAATATCTACGAGCAGTACTTC	CASADRTGNIYEQYF	TRBV28	TRBJ2-7	.	TRBD1
TGCGCCAGCAGCCAAGAAGCCGGGACAGGGGCCTACGAGCAGTACTTC	CASSQEAGTGAYEQYF	TRBV4-3	TRBJ2-7	.	TRBD1
TGCAGTGCTAGTCGTCAGGGAAGGGTTCAGCCCCAGCATTTT	CSASRQGRVQPQHF	TRBV20-1	TRBJ1-5	.	.
TGTGCCAGCAGTGAACAGGGGAAGGAGCAGTTCTTC	CASSEQGKEQFF	TRBV2	TRBJ2-1	.	.
TGTGCCAGCAGCTTAGTGTGGGTCCGGGGATCCAGCCGATCACCCCTCCACTTT	CASSLVWVRGSSRSPLHF	TRBV7-2	TRBJ1-6	.	.
TGTGCCAGCAGTTCGTCCGGGACGTACAATGAAAAACTGTTTTTT	CASSSSGTYNEKLFF	TRBV27	TRBJ1-4	.	.
TGTGCCAGCAGCACCCGTAGTGAAAAACTGTTTTTT	CASSTRSEKLFF	TRBV6-2/TRBV6-3	TRBJ1-4	.	.
TGTGCCAGCTCACCGGACAGGGGAAGCTCCTACGAGCAGTACTTC	CASSPDRGSSYEQYF	TRBV18	TRBJ2-7	.	TRBD1
TGCGCCAGCAGCCCAAACAGAGGCTACGAGCAGTACTTC	CASSPNRGYEQYF	TRBV5-1	TRBJ2-7	.	.
TGTGCCAGCAGCTTAGCGCTAGGCGCGGGAGGATCACCCCTCCACTTT	CASSLALGAGGSPLHF	TRBV11-1	TRBJ1-6	once	.
TGTGCCACCAGCCGGTTGGGTTCCTACAATGAGCAGTTCTTC	CATSRLGSYNEQFF	TRBV15	TRBJ2-1	.	.
TGTGCCAGTAGGCCAAGGGGGGACAGTGTCGGCGAGCAGTACTTC	CASRPRGDSVGEQYF	TRBV19	TRBJ2-7	.	.
TGTGCCAGTAGTATGCAGGGGTTTGAGCAGTTCTTC	CASSMQGFEQFF	TRBV19	TRBJ2-1	.	.
TGTGCCAGCAGTGAAGCGCGCTTTTCGGTACTAGCGGGCTACGAGCAGTACTTC	CASSEARFSVLAGYEQYF	TRBV6-1	TRBJ2-7	.	TRBD2
TGTGCCAGCAGCTTAGAAGGGGCCGGGGAGCTGTTTTTT	CASSLEGAGELFF	TRBV11-3	TRBJ2-2	.	.
TGTGCCAGCAGTGAATCACCGGATCGCCATGAGCAGTTCTTC	CASSESPDRHEQFF	TRBV25-1	TRBJ2-1	once	.
TGTGCCAGCAGCGCCACGCAGGGCGCTGAAGCTTTCTTT	CASSATQGAEAFF	TRBV11-2	TRBJ1-1	once	.
TGCGCCAGCAGCCAAGTTCTCAGGGGTATCGGGGAGCTGTTTTTT	CASSQVLRGIGELFF	TRBV4-3	TRBJ2-2	.	.
TGTGCCAGCAGCCAAGCGCCGGGGGCTGAAGCTTTCTTT	CASSQAPGAEAFF	TRBV14	TRBJ1-1	.	.
TGTGCTAGTGGTTTGTTTGGGAACACCGGGGAGCTGTTTTTT	CASGLFGNTGELFF	TRBV12-5	TRBJ2-2	.	.
TGTGCCAGCAGTTTCGGCGATGAGCAGTTCTTC	CASSFGDEQFF	TRBV27	TRBJ2-1	.	.
TGTGCCAGCAGCTTAGTGGGACAGGGATTAGCTTTCTTT	CASSLVGQGLAFF	TRBV7-2	TRBJ1-1	.	TRBD1
TGTGCCAGCGGTGGGGGATCGGGTAAAAGTACCGGGGAGCTGTTTTTT	CASGGGSGKSTGELFF	TRBV7-2	TRBJ2-2	.	.
TGTGCCAGCAGCTTTAGGGGTAGCGGGGGGACAGATACGCAGTATTTT	CASSFRGSGGTDTQYF	TRBV7-2	TRBJ2-3	.	TRBD2
TGTGCCAGCAGCTACCTGGGCCGCACAGATACGCAGTATTTT	CASSYLGRTDTQYF	TRBV3-1/TRBV3-2	TRBJ2-3	.	.
TGTGCCAGTAGTATAGGGTTGAGGAATGAGCAGTTCTTC	CASSIGLRNEQFF	TRBV19	TRBJ2-1	many	.
TGTGCCATCACCCCCCCGCAGCCCCAGCATTTT	CAITPPQPQHF	TRBV10-3	TRBJ1-5	.	.
TGTGCCAGCAGTTTTGGTTGGCAGGGAAGGCATCAGCCCCAGCATTTT	CASSFGWQGRHQPQHF	TRBV28	TRBJ1-5	.	.
TGTGCCAGTAGTGGGACAGTACTCACTGAAGCTTTCTTT	CASSGTVLTEAFF	TRBV19	TRBJ1-1	.	TRBD1
TGTGCCAGCAGCCCCTTTACAGGGAACTATGGCTACACCTTC	CASSPFTGNYGYTF	TRBV7-9	TRBJ1-2	few	.
TGTGCCAGCTTAACACAGGGTAGCTTTGGTTCACCCCTCCACTTT	CASLTQGSFGSPLHF	TRBV28	TRBJ1-6	.	.
TGTGCCAGCAGCTTAACGAACACTGAAGCTTTCTTT	CASSLTNTEAFF	TRBV7-8	TRBJ1-1	few	.
TGTGCCATCAAGATGGGCAGAGAGAACACTGAAGCTTTCTTT	CAIKMGRENTEAFF	TRBV10-3	TRBJ1-1	.	.
TGTGCCGTAAAAGGGATCTCCTACAATGAGCAGTTCTTC	CAVKGISYNEQFF	TRBV19	TRBJ2-1	.	.
TGTGCCAGCAGTTACGACTACGAGCAGTACTTC	CASSYDYEQYF	TRBV6-6	TRBJ2-7	.	.
TGTGCCAGCAGCTTGGAACTGCAAGAGACCCAGTACTTC	CASSLELQETQYF	TRBV7-3	TRBJ2-5	.	.
TGTGCCAGCAGTTTAGGTTACGAGCAGTACTTC	CASSLGYEQYF	TRBV12-3/TRBV12-4	TRBJ2-7	few	.
TGTGCCAGCAGCTTAAACGGAGGCACAGATACGCAGTATTTT	CASSLNGGTDTQYF	TRBV7-3	TRBJ2-3	once	.
TGTGCCAGCAGCCCTAGCGGGGGGCCCGAGACCCAGTACTTC	CASSPSGGPETQYF	TRBV7-9	TRBJ2-5	.	TRBD2
TGTGCCAGCAGCTTAGTAGTGGGGGGGGGCTCAGAGACCCAGTACTTC	CASSLVVGGGSETQYF	TRBV7-2	TRBJ2-5	.	.
TGTGCCAGCAGTCGCGACCAAAGGGAGACCCAGTACTTC	CASSRDQRETQYF	TRBV12-3/TRBV12-4	TRBJ2-5	.	.